This passage covers 25 T cell receptor beta chains from one sample sequenced in a study of blood T cell repertoires in COVID-19. Libraries were prepared by immunoSEQ multiplex PCR; TCRdb keeps only in-frame clonotypes and omits some of them. Altogether around 100,000 clones are present, about 79% being singletons, with the ten largest covering approximately 3.5%. The material sequenced was peripheral blood. The receptor source for this set is a woman of 80 years or more with active or convalescent COVID-19.

J is TRBJ1-2 and V is TRBV11-2, with D perhaps matching TRBD1 (6 bases). This CDR3 comprises 15 residues. The ends were cut back, 1 base at V and 3 bases at J, with 12 bases in the middle. Looked up from germline, CDR1 is SGHAT and CDR2 is FQNNGV. The CDR3: CASSLAWTEDYGYTF. CDR3 bases: TGTGCCAGCAGCTTAGCTTGGACAGAGGACTATGGCTACACCTTC.

The genes are TRBV7-8 and TRBJ1-5; 8 bases fit TRBD1. CDR1 and CDR2 from the germline V gene are SGHVS and FQNEAQ. The V segment lost 1 base and the J segment 7 bases; nucleotides outside the gene matches: 6. This CDR3 is 15 amino acids long. The CDR3, as DNA: TGTGCCAGCAGCTTAGTCGGACAGGGAGGACAGCCCCAGCATTTT. Translating gives CASSLVGQGGQPQHF.

V is TRBV5-1 and J is TRBJ2-7; TRBD1 is a possible D gene (5 bases). Between the trimmed V and J ends, which lost 6 bases and 5 bases, there was a span of 24 bases. CDR1 is SGHRS, CDR2 YFSETQ, per germline. The length of the CDR3 is 16 residues. The CDR3 DNA is TGCGCCAGCATGGGCCTGAACGACAGATATTTCGACGAGCAGTACTTC. Protein product: CASMGLNDRYFDEQYF.

This clone was seen a handful of times. The rearrangement uses TRBV3-1 (or the pseudogene TRBV3-2) and TRBJ1-2; a weak D match, TRBD1 (5 bases). The CDR3 has 14 residues. CDR1 LGHDT and CDR2 YNNKEL come from the germline V gene (reference sequence). Trimming took off 1 base at V and 6 bases at J, with 12 bases between the two ends. The CDR3: CASSQVQGEDGYTF. CDR3 sequence (DNA): TGTGCCAGCAGCCAAGTCCAAGGGGAGGATGGCTACACCTTC.

This clone has just one count. This chain uses TRBV5-1 with TRBJ1-2; D ambiguous. From germline, CDR1 is SGHRS and CDR2 YFSETQ. The CDR3 sequence is 14 residues long. Trimming shortened V by 0 bases and J by 2 bases, and 8 bases separated the two germline ends. The chain's CDR3 is CASSLADKNYGYTF. The CDR3 region has the DNA TGCGCCAGCAGCTTGGCCGACAAAAACTATGGCTACACCTTC.

The V and J genes are TRBV6-6 and TRBJ1-5; TRBD1 matches 9 bases. Trimming at V came to 8 bases and at J to 3 bases, leaving 8 bases not matched to a gene. The CDR3 is made up of 15 amino acids. The germline gives CDR1 MNHNY, CDR2 SVGAGI (reference sequence). The CDR3 here is CASEPGQGNNQPQHF. In DNA, the CDR3 is TGTGCCAGCGAGCCGGGACAGGGCAACAATCAGCCCCAGCATTTT.

The gene calls are TRBV11-2 and TRBJ2-1, with D perhaps matching TRBD2 (5 bases). The germline V and J ends were trimmed by 0 bases and 4 bases, with 13 bases remaining between them. Germline-derived CDR1 and CDR2 are SGHAT and FQNNGV. The CDR3 totals 16 residues. The CDR3 nucleotides are TGTGCCAGCAGCTTAGAACCAACTAGTGGGTACAATGAGCAGTTCTTC. This sequence encodes CASSLEPTSGYNEQFF.

The CDR3, as DNA: TGTGCCAGCAGCCTCGGACAAGGGGATGGCTACACCTTC. Protein product: CASSLGQGDGYTF. The chain employs TRBV12-3 or TRBV12-4 and TRBJ1-2; tentatively, D is TRBD1 (5 bases). This CDR3 comprises 13 residues. Trimming left V 6 bases short and J 6 bases short, with 14 bases between.

V usage is TRBV4-2 and J usage is TRBJ1-4; 7 nucleotides match TRBD1. Losses at the gene ends were 4 bases for V and 8 bases for J; bases not matched to a gene: 7. In germline, CDR1 is LGHNA, CDR2 YNFKEQ. The CDR3 runs 14 residues. Written as DNA, the CDR3 is TGTGCCAGCAGCCGAGACAGGGAGGGCGAAAAACTGTTTTTT. Amino acid sequence: CASSRDREGEKLFF.

The rearrangement links TRBV4-1 to TRBJ1-1, with TRBD1 as a possible D gene (6 bases). V was clipped by 4 bases and J by 2 bases, with 14 bases between them. From germline, CDR1 is MGHRA and CDR2 YSYEKL. The CDR3 runs 15 residues. The CDR3 region has the DNA TGCGCCAGCAGCCCGCCCCGGACAGTTAACACTGAAGCTTTCTTT. This encodes CASSPPRTVNTEAFF.

The rearrangement links TRBV28 to TRBJ1-6, with D perhaps TRBD1 (6 bases). CDR1 is MDHEN and CDR2 is SYDVKM in the germline V gene. The CDR3 has 15 residues. V was cut by 1 base and J by 8 bases, with 12 bases left in between. The CDR3 spells CASSLLQGRDSPLHF. In DNA, the CDR3 is TGTGCCAGCAGTTTATTGCAGGGGAGGGATTCACCCCTCCACTTT. Using reference TRBV28 and TRBJ1-6 for the parts outside the CDR3, the full variable domain is DVKVTQSSRYLVKRTGEKVFLECVQDMDHENMFWYRQDPGLGLRLIYFSYDVKMKEKGDIPEGYSVSREKKERFSLILESASTNQTSMYLCASSLLQGRDSPLHFGNGTRLTVT.

The chain has TRBV30 and TRBJ1-6; a possible D gene is TRBD1 (5 bases). The CDR3 is 13 residues long. V was cut by 2 bases and J by 16 bases, with 18 bases left in between. From germline, CDR1 is GTSNPN and CDR2 SVGIG (reference sequence). DNA for the CDR3: TGTGCCTGGAGTACCCAGGGTCAGGCGCCTCTCCACTTT. Its translation: CAWSTQGQAPLHF.

The chain couples TRBV24-1 to TRBJ2-7, with D maybe TRBD1 (6 bases). The germline CDR1 and CDR2 sequences are KGHDR and SFDVKD. Between the trimmed V and J ends, which lost 2 bases and 5 bases, there was a span of 6 bases. The CDR3 has 12 residues. In DNA form, the CDR3 reads TGTGCCACCAGTGATTACAGGGACGAGCAGTACTTC. Protein sequence: CATSDYRDEQYF.

This chain joins TRBV4-1 and TRBJ2-5; D may be TRBD1 (7 bases). The CDR3 extends over 16 amino acids. Germline V gives CDR1 MGHRA, CDR2 YSYEKL. Trimming took 4 bases from V and 2 from J, leaving 17 bases between them. The CDR3 DNA sequence: TGCGCCAGCAGCCGCTTCCCGGAGGGACAGCAAGAGACCCAGTACTTC. This encodes CASSRFPEGQQETQYF.

The V and J genes are TRBV11-1 and TRBJ1-2, with 9 bases fitting TRBD1. V trimming: 4 bases; J trimming: 8 bases; junction bases outside the gene matches: 5. The CDR3 covers 13 residues. CDR1 and CDR2 from the germline V gene are SGHAT and FQDESV (reference sequence). This CDR3 reads CASSSTGGGGYTF. The CDR3 coding sequence is TGTGCCAGCAGCTCTACAGGGGGCGGAGGCTACACCTTC.

The chain carries TRBV27 and TRBJ1-2; TRBD1 aligns across 7 bases. V gave up 5 bases and J gave up 0 bases; unmatched junction bases: 15. Looked up from germline, CDR1 is MNHEY and CDR2 is SMNVEV (reference sequence). CDR3 length: 18 residues. This CDR3 is CASSPRVSGQPANYGYTF. CDR3 sequence (DNA): TGTGCCAGCAGTCCCCGGGTCTCGGGACAGCCCGCTAACTATGGCTACACCTTC.

The rearrangement uses TRBV29-1 and TRBJ1-1, with D unresolved. CDR3 length equals 14 residues. CDR1 is SQVTM, CDR2 ANQGSEA, per germline. V was trimmed by 4 bases and J by 1 base, leaving 13 bases between them. The CDR3 sequence is CSVGRRTGNTEAFF. CDR3 coding DNA: TGCAGCGTTGGCCGGAGGACGGGGAACACTGAAGCTTTCTTT.

This clone was seen more than once but under ten times. The chain is built from TRBV4-1 and TRBJ2-1, with TRBD2 matching over 13 bases. The CDR3 totals 14 residues. The ends lost 7 bases at V and 8 bases at J; junction bases unmatched: 5. Germline CDR1 reads MGHRA; CDR2 reads YSYEKL. CDR3 sequence: CASTGLAGRDEQFF. The CDR3 DNA sequence: TGCGCCAGCACGGGACTAGCGGGAAGGGATGAGCAGTTCTTC.

This sequence joins TRBV3-1 (or the pseudogene TRBV3-2) and TRBJ2-2; 14 positions agree with TRBD2. The CDR3 length is 18 residues. Per the germline V gene, CDR1 is LGHDT and CDR2 is YNNKEL (reference sequence). V lost 3 bases, J lost 4 bases, and 7 bases stayed unmatched. The CDR3 protein is CASSHRLAGGPSTGELFF. Written as DNA, the CDR3 is TGTGCCAGCAGCCACAGACTAGCGGGGGGGCCGAGCACCGGGGAGCTGTTTTTT.

The J gene is TRBJ2-1, the V gene TRBV9; no reliable D call. Trimming stripped 0 bases from V and 5 bases from J, with 6 bases between. Germline assignment: CDR1 SGDLS and CDR2 YYNGEE. The CDR3 sequence is 13 residues long. The CDR3 here is CASSVGPNNEQFF. In nucleotides, the CDR3 is TGTGCCAGCAGCGTAGGGCCCAACAATGAGCAGTTCTTC.

V is TRBV19 and J is TRBJ1-2; D gene unclear. Germline V gene lookup returns CDR1 LNHDA and CDR2 SQIVND (reference sequence). Trimming stripped 6 bases from V and 2 bases from J, with 13 bases between. The CDR3 length is 14 residues. The CDR3 protein is CASSRSPVNYGYTF. In DNA form, the CDR3 reads TGTGCCAGTAGCAGGTCTCCGGTAAACTATGGCTACACCTTC.

This clone was observed a single time. V gene TRBV12-3 or TRBV12-4 combines with J gene TRBJ2-7, with D possibly matching TRBD1 (7 bases). The CDR3 has 13 residues. V was pared by 8 bases and J by 6 bases, with 17 bases between. CDR3 amino acids: CASEYSGGREQYF. For the CDR3, the DNA is TGTGCCAGCGAGTATTCAGGGGGGCGCGAGCAGTACTTC.

In its sample, this clone was seen a few times. V and J are TRBV6-5 and TRBJ2-4; 9 bases are a match to TRBD1. The ends lost 6 bases at V and 6 bases at J; junction bases unmatched: 9. The CDR3 totals 15 residues. Germline CDR1 and CDR2: MNHEY and SVGAGI. The DNA of the CDR3 is TGTGCCAGCAGCGTGGGACAGGGAATTCGAAACATTCAGTACTTC. This gives the protein CASSVGQGIRNIQYF.

This clone was counted a few times. The V and J genes are TRBV30 and TRBJ1-2, with D perhaps TRBD1 (5 bases). CDR1 and CDR2 from the germline V gene are GTSNPN and SVGIG (reference sequence). Deletions cut 4 bases from V and 0 bases from J, with 9 bases between. This CDR3 is 13 amino acids long. In DNA, the CDR3 is TGTGCCTGGACGGGGGGACCTAACTATGGCTACACCTTC. Amino acid sequence: CAWTGGPNYGYTF.

About this clone: Germline is not matched at one junction end, which may reflect a read error. The genes are TRBV7-7 and TRBJ2-1; 9 bases fit TRBD2. CDR3 size: 16 residues. CDR1 SSHAT and CDR2 FNYEAQ come from the germline V gene (reference sequence). CDR3 residues: CASSPTRSGGNNEQFF. As DNA, the CDR3 is TGTGCTAGCAGCCCTACTCGGAGCGGGGGGAACAATGAGCAGTTCTTC. Complete variable domain (other parts from reference TRBV7-7 and TRBJ2-1): GAGVSQSPRYKVTKRGQDVTLRCDPISSHATLYWYQQALGQGPEFLTYFNYEAQPDKSGLPSDRFSAERPEGSISTLTIQRTEQRDSAMYRCASSPTRSGGNNEQFFGPGTRLTVL.